One and the same sample provided the 10 T cell receptor beta chains below, sequenced in a study of T cell responses to AZD1222 COVID-19 vaccine. Repertoires were generated with immunoSEQ multiplex PCR, while TCRdb's copy carries only in-frame clones and drops some. The table has approximately 110,000 clones, 85% to 90% seen once. The sample was peripheral blood, taken on day 0 of AZD1222 vaccination. Receptors were obtained from an adult in good health.

The J gene is TRBJ2-1, the V gene TRBV19; no firm D call. The CDR3 is 12 amino acids. Between the trimmed V and J ends, which lost 5 bases and 10 bases, there was a span of 12 bases. Germline V gene lookup returns CDR1 LNHDA and CDR2 SQIVND (reference sequence). CDR3 sequence reads: CASSSGPREQFF. Here the CDR3 DNA reads TGTGCCAGTAGTTCCGGCCCCCGGGAGCAGTTCTTC.

V gene TRBV5-5 combines with J gene TRBJ1-1; 7 bases match TRBD1. CDR1 and CDR2 from the germline V gene are SGHKS and YYEKEE (reference sequence). Trimming cost V 2 bases and J 6 bases; bases outside gene matches: 4. The CDR3 has 13 amino acids. CDR3: CASSLQGRAEAFF. In nucleotides, the CDR3 is TGTGCCAGCAGCTTACAGGGGAGGGCTGAAGCTTTCTTT.

The CDR3 here is CASSLRGFTDTQYF. The CDR3 nucleotides are TGTGCCAGCAGTTTACGGGGATTCACAGATACGCAGTATTTT. This rearrangement joins TRBV28 to TRBJ2-3; the D gene is possibly TRBD2 (5 bases). Germline V gene lookup returns CDR1 MDHEN and CDR2 SYDVKM. CDR3 length equals 14 residues. V was clipped by 2 bases and J by 2 bases, with 8 bases between them. The full variable domain, rest sourced from reference TRBV28 and TRBJ2-3, is DVKVTQSSRYLVKRTGEKVFLECVQDMDHENMFWYRQDPGLGLRLIYFSYDVKMKEKGDIPEGYSVSREKKERFSLILESASTNQTSMYLCASSLRGFTDTQYFGPGTRLTVL.

This sequence joins TRBV4-1 and TRBJ2-5; 8 bases agree with TRBD1. The V gene end was trimmed by 0 bases and the J gene end by 5 bases; junction bases not matched to a gene: 5. The CDR3 is 15 residues long. Germline loops: CDR1 MGHRA, CDR2 YSYEKL. The CDR3 bases are TGCGCCAGCAGCCAAGAGGGCAGGGGGCTCGAGACCCAGTACTTC. It yields the protein CASSQEGRGLETQYF.

V gene TRBV6-5 combines with J gene TRBJ1-2, with D possibly TRBD1 on 6 matching bases. Germline CDR1 is MNHEY and CDR2 is SVGAGI. This CDR3 region has 14 residues. Trimming pared 6 bases from V and 1 base from J, leaving 12 bases between. CDR3 sequence: CASSPEQGNYGYTF. DNA of the CDR3: TGTGCCAGCAGCCCGGAACAGGGTAACTATGGCTACACCTTC.

The CDR3 protein is CASSPQTDSNQPQHF. The CDR3 nucleotides read TGTGCCAGTAGTCCCCAGACGGATAGCAATCAGCCCCAGCATTTT. The V call is TRBV19, the J call TRBJ1-5; unclear D gene. This CDR3 is 15 amino acids long. Germline CDR1 and CDR2: LNHDA and SQIVND (reference sequence). Trimming cost V 5 bases and J 0 bases, with 11 bases left between them.

The chain uses TRBV4-2 and TRBJ2-3; D may correspond to TRBD1 or TRBD2 (5 bases each). Germline V gene lookup returns CDR1 LGHNA and CDR2 YNFKEQ. The V gene lost 5 bases and the J gene lost 2 bases, with 17 bases spanning the gap. The CDR3 contains 16 residues. The CDR3 sequence is CASSSLGAVNTDTQYF. CDR3 nucleotide sequence: TGTGCCAGCAGCTCGCTCGGGGCAGTGAACACAGATACGCAGTATTTT.

The chain links TRBV7-9 to TRBJ1-5; D is undetermined. The ends were cut back, 5 bases at V and 4 bases at J, with 15 bases in the middle. Germline V gene lookup returns CDR1 SEHNR and CDR2 FQNEAQ (reference sequence). The CDR3 consists of 15 residues. The CDR3 DNA follows: TGTGCCAGCAGCCCAGGCCCCCAGGAGAATCAGCCCCAGCATTTT. This sequence encodes CASSPGPQENQPQHF.

This chain uses TRBV27 with TRBJ2-5; 8 bases fit TRBD1. With V trimmed by 4 bases and J by 7 bases, 8 bases remained unmatched. CDR1 is MNHEY and CDR2 is SMNVEV in the germline V gene (reference sequence). CDR3 length: 14 amino acids. In DNA form, the CDR3 reads TGTGCCAGCAGTTCCACACAGGGGGAAGGGACCCAGTACTTC. Protein product: CASSSTQGEGTQYF.

This clone appeared a single time. The CDR3 spells CASSQEGVKRRETGTTSYNEQFF. The DNA of the CDR3 is TGTGCCAGCAGCCAAGAAGGGGTCAAGCGCCGAGAAACCGGGACAACCTCCTACAATGAGCAGTTCTTC. The V call is TRBV3-1 (or the pseudogene TRBV3-2), the J call TRBJ2-1; D may be TRBD1 (6 bases). The CDR3 length is 23 residues. CDR1 and CDR2 (germline): LGHDT, YNNKEL (reference sequence). Trimming removed 0 bases from V and 0 bases from J, with 30 bases in between.